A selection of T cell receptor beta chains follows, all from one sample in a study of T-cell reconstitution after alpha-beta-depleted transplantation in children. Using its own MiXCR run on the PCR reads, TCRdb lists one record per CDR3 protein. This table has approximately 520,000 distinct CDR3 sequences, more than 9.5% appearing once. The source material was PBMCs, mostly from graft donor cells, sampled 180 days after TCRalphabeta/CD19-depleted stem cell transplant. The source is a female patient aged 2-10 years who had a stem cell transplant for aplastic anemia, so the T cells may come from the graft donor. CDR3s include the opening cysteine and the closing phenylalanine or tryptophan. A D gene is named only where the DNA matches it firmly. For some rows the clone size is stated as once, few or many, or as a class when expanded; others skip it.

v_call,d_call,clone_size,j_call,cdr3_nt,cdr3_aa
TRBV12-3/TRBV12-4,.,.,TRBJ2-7,TGTGCCAGCAGTCTACAGGGAAGAAACGAGCAGTACTTC,CASSLQGRNEQYF
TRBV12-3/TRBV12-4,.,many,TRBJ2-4,TGTGCCAGCAGTTTAGTAATAGGGACACGAGCCAAAAACATTCAGTACTTC,CASSLVIGTRAKNIQYF
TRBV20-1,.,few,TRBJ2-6,TGCAGTGCTAGAGCCGGGACACGCGACTCTGGGGCCAACGTCCTGACTTTC,CSARAGTRDSGANVLTF
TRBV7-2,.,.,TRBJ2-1,TGTGCCAGCAGCTCATCAGCCCTACGGAATGAGCAGTTCTTC,CASSSSALRNEQFF
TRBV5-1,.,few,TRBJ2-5,TGCGCCAGCAGCTTGGTGCTGGGGTTAGAGACCCAGTACTTC,CASSLVLGLETQYF
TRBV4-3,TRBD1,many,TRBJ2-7,TGCGCCAGCAGCCTATACAGGGGCTCCTACGAGCAGTACTTC,CASSLYRGSYEQYF
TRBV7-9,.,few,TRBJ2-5,TGTGCCAGCAGCTTAGTGACAACGCAAGAGACCCAGTACTTC,CASSLVTTQETQYF
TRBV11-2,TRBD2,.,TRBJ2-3,TGTGCCAGCAGCTTAGGACTAGCGGGAGTTGGAGTGAGCACAGATACGCAGTATTTT,CASSLGLAGVGVSTDTQYF
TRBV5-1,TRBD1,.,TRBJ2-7,TGCGCCAGCAGCTTTAGGACAGGGGAGGGCGAGCAGTACTTC,CASSFRTGEGEQYF
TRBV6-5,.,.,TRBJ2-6,TGTGCCAGCAGTTACGCCTCAGGGCACGGGGCCAACGTCCTGACTTTC,CASSYASGHGANVLTF
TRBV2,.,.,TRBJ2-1,TGTGCCAGCAGTCGGGAGGACAGTAGAGACAATGAGCAGTTCTTC,CASSREDSRDNEQFF
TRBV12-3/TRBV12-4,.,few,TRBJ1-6,TGTGCCAGCAGAGTTAATTATAGGAGCTCCTATAATTCACCCCTCCACTTT,CASRVNYRSSYNSPLHF
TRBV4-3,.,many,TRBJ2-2,TGCGCCAGCAGCCAAGACTACCCCAACACCGGGGAGCTGTTTTTT,CASSQDYPNTGELFF
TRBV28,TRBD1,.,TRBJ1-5,TGTGCCAGCAGTTCCCCCGACAGGGGAGGAGGTCAGCCCCAGCATTTT,CASSSPDRGGGQPQHF
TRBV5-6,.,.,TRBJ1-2,TGTGCCAGCAGCATCCATCAGGGGCATAACTATGGCTACACCTTC,CASSIHQGHNYGYTF
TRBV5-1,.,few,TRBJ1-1,TGCGCCAGCAGCTGGGCTCCGGGAGTAAGGACTGAAGCTTTCTTT,CASSWAPGVRTEAFF
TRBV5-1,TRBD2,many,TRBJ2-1,TGCGCCAGCAGCCTCTCCCCACGGCAGCGGGAGTTTATGTTCTTC,CASSLSPRQREFMFF
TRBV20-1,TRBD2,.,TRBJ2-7,TGCAGTGCGGCGGGGACTAGCGGGAGCCAACAGTACTTC,CSAAGTSGSQQYF
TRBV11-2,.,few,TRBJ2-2,TGTGCCAGCAGCTTAGTAGCCCACACCGGGGAGCTGTTTTTT,CASSLVAHTGELFF
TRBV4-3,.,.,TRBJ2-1,TGCGCCAGCAGCCAAGATACGTTCAGCTGCTACAATGAGCAGTTCTTC,CASSQDTFSCYNEQFF
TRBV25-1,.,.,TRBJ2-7,TGTGCCAGCAGTGAGGGGGGGCACTACGAGCAGTACTTC,CASSEGGHYEQYF
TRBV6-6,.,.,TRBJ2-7,TGTGCCAGCACCCAACGGGGCTCCTACGAGCAGTACTTC,CASTQRGSYEQYF
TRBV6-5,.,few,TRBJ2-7,TGTGCCAGCAGCTTAGCCGGGGGACGAGGGCAGTACTTC,CASSLAGGRGQYF
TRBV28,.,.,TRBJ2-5,TGTGCCAGCAGTTCTTCCGGTGTCCAGTATTTC,CASSSSGVQYF
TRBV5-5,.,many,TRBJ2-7,TGTGCCAGCAGCTTGGTTTGGGGGCGCGACGAGCAGTACTTC,CASSLVWGRDEQYF
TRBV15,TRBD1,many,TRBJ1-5,TGTGCCACCAGCAGCGAGACAGGGGCTTTCAATCAGCCCCAGCATTTT,CATSSETGAFNQPQHF
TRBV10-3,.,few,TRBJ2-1,TGTGCCATCAGTGGGCCCTTCCAGGACTACAATGAGCAGTTCTTC,CAISGPFQDYNEQFF
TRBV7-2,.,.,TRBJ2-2,TGTGCCAGCAGCCTTTCCGAAAGGCAGTACACCGGGGAGCTGTTTTTT,CASSLSERQYTGELFF